The following is a TCR beta chain sequence with its context. Antigen specificity is unknown. Profiling relied on immunoSEQ multiplex PCR, and the TCRdb table lists in-frame clones only, not all of them. The sample lists 70,000 to 80,000 clones, 94% seen once, with over 2% in the top ten. This CDR3 has 13 residues. Germline CDR1 reads SGDLS; CDR2 reads YYNGEE. Trimming removed 0 bases from V and 7 bases from J, with 11 bases in between. This specimen belongs to a study of cytomegalovirus exposure and HLA in healthy donors. Study-wide results and caveats: Reported results showed that the classifier diagnosed cytomegalovirus status with high specificity and sensitivity. There were a few CMV-associated chains whose specificity for CMV antigens was confirmed in vitro.

This TCR derives from a woman aged 18-35 years in good health and CMV-seronegative. The chain recombines TRBV9 with TRBJ2-7; D call uncertain. The sequencing input was PBMCs. This chain's CDR3 is CASSVDFPGEQYF. The CDR3 DNA reads as TGTGCCAGCAGCGTAGATTTCCCCGGGGAGCAGTACTTC.